A single TCR beta chain is shown here with its context. This sample is drawn from a study of CD8+ T cells in alopecia areata. Whole-study context: Oral tofacitinib (5 to 10 mg twice daily) was administered to treated patients. Percentage of affected scalp area was the basis on which treated patients' severity was scored.

Extraction of RNA preceded its reverse transcription into cDNA, which served as the sequencing template. Assay used: immunoSEQ multiplex PCR; TCRdb lists only in-frame clones, some missing. Here the sample spans 150,000 to 200,000 clones, roughly 60% being singletons. CDR1 SQVTM and CDR2 ANQGSEA come from the germline V gene. The CDR3 has 13 residues. V was pared by 5 bases and J by 5 bases, with 6 bases of the junction left unmatched. Regarding treatment: oral pan-JAK inhibitor, 5-10 mg twice daily. Isolation of CD4+ and CD8+ T cells from PBMCs was achieved by sorting. The sequence came from a human donor with alopecia areata. The gene calls are TRBV29-1 and TRBJ2-3; 8 bases align to TRBD1. The source was CD4+ T cells sorted from blood, collected between weeks 49 and 50, from a patient treated with tofacitinib. This CDR3 reads CSVIGQGGDTQYF. The CDR3 coding sequence is TGCAGCGTTATTGGACAGGGTGGAGATACGCAGTATTTT.